The present TCR beta chain was sequenced within a study of identical twins (dated by TCRdb to 2015 to 2016). Regarding the research as a whole: TCR alpha and beta repertoires from monozygotic twins, unrelated adults of various ages and cord blood were deep-sequenced to test whether fetal clonotypes persist. To rule out contamination, replicate twin experiments were performed at different times with different library preparation protocols.

Only healthy Caucasian donors were included. The twin cohort consisted of three pairs of female monozygotic twins, all aged roughly 18 to 30 years. Positive isolation kits from Invitrogen were used to isolate the CD4+ and CD8+ T cell populations. Of note for this clonotype: The antigen it recognizes is unknown. There are no base qualities to consult, and no much larger clone falls within one base.

The library was prepared using 5' RACE. Sequencer: Illumina HiSeq 2000. A universal primer binding site was added through template switching, and the final cDNA carried a unique molecular identifier so that TCR cDNA molecules could be counted accurately. Specific primers in the conserved constant-segment region were used to synthesize first-strand cDNA for the TCR alpha and beta chains. To control for contamination, every cDNA library carried two barcodes: a SMART-Mk sample barcode plus Illumina barcodes. TruSeq adapter sequences, together with Illumina sample barcodes, were added in two successive PCR steps. The TCR alpha and beta cDNA libraries were sequenced on the Illumina HiSeq platform using custom primers. The study's own analysis went as follows. MiGEC processed the raw reads to extract unique molecular identifiers, while MiXCR was used to determine the CDR3 positions. For each individual, recombination models were inferred using an EM algorithm with the repgenHMM and IGoR tools. The tcR package in R was used for shared clonotype analysis, with sharing normalized by the product of cloneset sizes. Out-of-frame nonproductive sequences were analyzed to study raw recombination free of thymic and clonal selection effects. Starting from the raw public reads, TCRdb applied fastp trimming at Q25, assembled clones with MiXCR and retained in-frame beta chains. Rows matching on CDR3 protein sequence are summarized as one entry with the most common DNA and genes. These V and J calls rely on TCRdb rather than the paper's analysis. Here the sample has approximately 530,000 distinct CDR3 sequences; around 24% occur a single time. The ten biggest clones cover around 0.48% of the sample.

The germline V end is reduced by 2 bases and the J end by 5 bases; junction bases left unmatched: 9. CDR3 length: 16 amino acids, cysteine to phenylalanine. Only CDR3 DNA remains: 48 bases, in frame from the first base. According to the germline V gene, CDR1 reads SGHRS and CDR2 reads YFSETQ. The full study reports these points: A weaker excess of twin sharing was found in beta out-of-frame sequences because the signal-to-noise ratio was lowered by fewer shared sequences. Fewer insertions were carried by abundant cord blood beta clonotypes, a similar but weaker trend appeared in young adult naive repertoires, and no such trend appeared in memory repertoires. Out-of-frame TCR alpha sharing in monozygotic twins was systematically underestimated by recombination models, whereas sharing between unrelated individuals was in agreement with the recombination models. Compared with coincidental sharing between unrelated individuals, out-of-frame TCR alpha sequences shared between twins showed an excess of sequences with low generation probability. Invariant T cells such as MAIT and iNKT could partly confound zero-insertion analyses, though diverse VJ usage argued against this for most clonotypes. Because the same donors could not be followed over many years, the conclusions relied on cross-sectional statistical analysis.

These data also formed part of another study, on yellow fever vaccine responses in identical twins. From the second report: According to the authors, in identical twins the way T cells responded to vaccination appeared partly convergent and partly personalized. Focusing on identical twins, the study followed the T cell clones that responded to the vaccine, and did so with precision.

Rearrangement joined TRBV5-1 to TRBJ1-4; the central 7 bases match TRBD1. Input material: CD4+ T cells sorted from blood. This receptor was identified in a woman under 30 in good health. The DNA sequence reads TGCGCCAGCAGCTTCGGGACGTCAGGGGGAAATGAAAAACTGTTTTTT. Translated, it reads CASSFGTSGGNEKLFF.